The 11 T cell receptor beta chains presented below share a single source sample, sequenced in a study of T cell responses to AZD1222 COVID-19 vaccine. The method was immunoSEQ multiplex PCR; TCRdb's version includes in-frame clones alone and lacks a portion of them. The top ten clones hold roughly 5.3% of a sample with around 50,000 clones, around 91% of them seen once. The sequencing used peripheral blood, collected 28 days after the second AZD1222 dose. The receptors stem from an adult who received the AZD1222 COVID-19 vaccine.

The chain recombines TRBV5-1 with TRBJ1-1, with D hard to call. The germline V and J ends were trimmed by 7 bases and 4 bases, with 11 bases remaining between them. From germline, CDR1 is SGHRS and CDR2 YFSETQ. CDR3 size: 12 residues. CDR3 bases: TGCGCCAGCTCCGGTAGTGGCACTGAAGCTTTCTTT. Encoded protein: CASSGSGTEAFF.

J is TRBJ1-3 and V is TRBV6-1; D uncertain. This CDR3 has 16 residues. Germline-derived CDR1 and CDR2 are MNHNS and SASEGT. V gave up 2 bases and J gave up 2 bases, with 13 bases separating them. Written as DNA, the CDR3 is TGTGCCAGCAGTGAAACCGAGAGTCTTGCTGGAAACACCATATATTTT. Its protein product is CASSETESLAGNTIYF.

This clone was recorded a few times. The genes are TRBV7-6 and TRBJ1-1; 7 positions match TRBD1. J was trimmed by 1 base and V by 4 bases; bases with no gene match: 6. The CDR3 runs 15 residues. Germline V gene sequence: CDR1 SGHVS, CDR2 FNYEAQ. The CDR3: CASSYVTGKNTEAFF. The CDR3 nucleotides are TGTGCCAGCAGCTACGTGACAGGGAAGAACACTGAAGCTTTCTTT.

V and J are TRBV27 and TRBJ1-1; D unclear. Germline V CDR1 and CDR2: MNHEY, SMNVEV (reference sequence). The CDR3 length is 11 residues. The CDR3 reads CGSRGNTEAFF. The CDR3 nucleotides are TGTGGATCGCGGGGGAACACTGAAGCTTTCTTT.

The chain recombines TRBV2 with TRBJ1-1; D remains unclear. Germline CDR1 is SNHLY and CDR2 is FYNNEI. The CDR3 spans 14 residues. The germline V and J ends were trimmed by 7 bases and 0 bases, with 12 bases remaining between them. The CDR3 spells CASTQQAVNTEAFF. CDR3 nucleotides: TGTGCCAGCACCCAGCAAGCGGTGAACACTGAAGCTTTCTTT.

The rearrangement links TRBV12-3 or TRBV12-4 to TRBJ2-3, with TRBD1 matching over 7 bases. The length of the CDR3 is 13 residues. The junction had 0 bases not matched to a gene; V was cut back by 5 bases and J by 1 base. CDR3 protein: CASSGTGTDTQYF. CDR3 in DNA: TGTGCCAGCAGTGGGACAGGCACAGATACGCAGTATTTT.

The chain carries TRBV6-5 and TRBJ1-5; D ambiguous. V was trimmed by 0 bases and J by 6 bases, leaving 6 bases between them. This CDR3 spans 13 amino acids. Germline V lookup: CDR1 MNHEY, CDR2 SVGAGI. The DNA of the CDR3 is TGTGCCAGCAGTTACTCGAATAGTCAGCCCCAGCATTTT. This translates into CASSYSNSQPQHF.

The chain carries TRBV29-1 and TRBJ2-5; possibly TRBD1 for D (5 bases). Trimming stripped 1 base from V and 4 bases from J, with 10 bases between. The CDR3 runs 13 residues. The germline V gene encodes CDR1 SQVTM and CDR2 ANQGSEA. The chain's CDR3 is CSVEGGVGETQYF. CDR3 sequence (DNA): TGCAGCGTTGAAGGGGGCGTGGGAGAGACCCAGTACTTC.

This clone was detected only a few times. The chain carries TRBV27 and TRBJ2-7, with a weak D call TRBD2 (6 bases). This CDR3 spans 14 amino acids. CDR1 is MNHEY, CDR2 SMNVEV, per germline (reference sequence). Trimming took off 2 bases at V and 3 bases at J, with 11 bases between the two ends. CDR3 loop: CASSLPGRIYEQYF. CDR3 DNA sequence: TGTGCCAGCAGTTTACCGGGGAGGATCTACGAGCAGTACTTC.

The chain is built from TRBV19 and TRBJ1-5, with D perhaps matching TRBD1 (5 bases). V lost 7 bases, J lost 5 bases, and 18 bases lay in between. In germline, CDR1 is LNHDA, CDR2 SQIVND (reference sequence). There are 15 residues in the CDR3. CDR3 region: CASTFQRGVDQPQHF. The CDR3 DNA reads as TGTGCCAGTACTTTTCAACGGGGGGTGGATCAGCCCCAGCATTTT.

The chain has TRBV5-1 and TRBJ1-2; no reliable D call. The CDR3 runs to 13 residues. The germline CDR1 and CDR2 sequences are SGHRS and YFSETQ. Trimming took off 0 bases at V and 2 bases at J, with 5 bases between the two ends. CDR3 in DNA: TGCGCCAGCAGCTTGGACATCAACTATGGCTACACCTTC. This encodes CASSLDINYGYTF.